This T cell receptor beta chain originates from a study of blood T cell repertoires in COVID-19. Study context: Acute and convalescent COVID-19 samples came from the United States, Italy and Spain. T cells, B-cell-depleted T cells, or PBMCs supplied cDNA or gDNA.

Authors' methods: Estimated nucleated cell counts came from reference gene primer amplification. Sequenced by immunoSEQ multiplex PCR; TCRdb stores in-frame clones only, minus some. That table supplies the V and J calls and clone size; D and trimming were determined from the DNA. The sample consists of over 110,000 clones, roughly 88% of them appearing once. With 5 bases clipped from V and 2 bases from J, the junction kept 6 bases outside the gene matches. Germline assignment: CDR1 MNHEY and CDR2 SVGEGT. The CDR3 contains 15 residues. Material: peripheral blood. The clonotype was recovered from a man aged 55 to 69 with active or convalescent COVID-19. V gene TRBV6-2 or TRBV6-3 combines with J gene TRBJ2-7; 10 bases line up with TRBD2. The CDR3 loop reads CASSTGTSVPYEQYV. The CDR3 nucleotides read TGTGCCAGCAGTACCGGGACTAGCGTTCCCTACGAGCAGTACGTC.